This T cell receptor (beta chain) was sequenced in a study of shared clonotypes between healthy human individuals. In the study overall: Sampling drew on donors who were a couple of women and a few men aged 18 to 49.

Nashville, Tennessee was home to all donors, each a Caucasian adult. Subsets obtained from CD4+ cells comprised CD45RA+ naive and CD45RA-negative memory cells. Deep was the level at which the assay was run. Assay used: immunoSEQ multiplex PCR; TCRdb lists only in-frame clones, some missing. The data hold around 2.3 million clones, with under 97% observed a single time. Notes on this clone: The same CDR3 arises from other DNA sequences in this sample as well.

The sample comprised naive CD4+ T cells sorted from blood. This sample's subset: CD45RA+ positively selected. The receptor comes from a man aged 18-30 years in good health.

CDR3 DNA: TGTGCCAGCAGCCAGGGGGAGACCCAGTACTTC. Encoded protein: CASSQGETQYF. The chain uses TRBV11-2 and TRBJ2-5; a weak D match, TRBD1 (6 bases). The CDR3 has 11 amino acids. Germline assignment: CDR1 SGHAT and CDR2 FQNNGV. V lost 5 bases, J lost 5 bases, and 6 bases lay in between.